The sequence of this T cell receptor beta chain was determined in a study of shared clonotypes between healthy human individuals. Study-level results: Among four donors, about 4.6% of naive CD4 clonotypes were found in common.

Data came from immunoSEQ multiplex PCR; TCRdb stores just in-frame clones and leaves some out. The sample records about 2 million clones, about 95% being singletons. About this clone itself: Its antigen is still unknown. Other DNA sequences within the sample encode an identical CDR3.

Trimming pared 4 bases from V and 2 bases from J, leaving 10 bases between. Germline loops: CDR1 SGHRS, CDR2 YFSETQ. The CDR3 runs to 14 residues. This TCR was recovered from a man between 18 and 29 years old in good health. The sequenced sample was naive CD4+ T cells sorted from blood. The subset is: CD45RA+ positively selected. The V gene is TRBV5-1, the J gene TRBJ1-5; D uncertain. CDR3 protein: CASSLDGGNQPQHF. As DNA, the CDR3 is TGCGCCAGCAGCCTAGACGGAGGCAATCAGCCCCAGCATTTT.